This section outlines one T cell receptor (beta chain) sequence together with its context. Its specificity is unknown. V gave up 5 bases and J gave up 5 bases; unmatched junction bases: 6. The CDR3 extends over 13 amino acids. Germline lookup yields CDR1 SGHRS and CDR2 YFSETQ. TCR templates numbering 80,000 to 100,000 were assayed per sample. Repertoires were generated with immunoSEQ multiplex PCR, while TCRdb's copy carries only in-frame clones and drops some. Of about 97,000 clones listed, about nine tenths were seen once; the top ten hold around 13%. This specimen comes from a study of siplizumab effects on memory and regulatory T cells. The study's findings and limits: Controls had approximately 26% Treg-derived mappable alloreactive CD4+ clones on average, versus approximately 69% with siplizumab. Major contributors to the alloresponse seemed to be naive T cells, which also appeared more diverse than memory cells.

The chain recombines TRBV5-1 with TRBJ1-2; 7 bases are shared with TRBD1. The TCR originated in a human donor in good health. Sequencing used non-Treg CD4+ T cells sorted from blood. The CDR3 region is CASSSDRVYGYTF. CDR3 nucleotide sequence: TGCGCCAGCAGTTCCGACAGGGTTTATGGCTACACCTTC.